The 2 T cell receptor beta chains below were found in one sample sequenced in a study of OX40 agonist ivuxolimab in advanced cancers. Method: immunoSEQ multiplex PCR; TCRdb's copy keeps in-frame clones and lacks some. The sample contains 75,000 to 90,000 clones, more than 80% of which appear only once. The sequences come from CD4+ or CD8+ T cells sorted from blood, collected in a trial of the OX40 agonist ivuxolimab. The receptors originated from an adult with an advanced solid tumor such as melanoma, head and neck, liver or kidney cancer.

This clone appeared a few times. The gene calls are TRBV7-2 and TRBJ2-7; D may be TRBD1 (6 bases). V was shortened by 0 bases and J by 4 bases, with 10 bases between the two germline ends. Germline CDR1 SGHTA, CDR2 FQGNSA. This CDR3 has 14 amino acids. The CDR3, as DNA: TGTGCCAGCAGCTTAGCGGGGGCCCGATACGAGCAGTACTTC. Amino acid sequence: CASSLAGARYEQYF.

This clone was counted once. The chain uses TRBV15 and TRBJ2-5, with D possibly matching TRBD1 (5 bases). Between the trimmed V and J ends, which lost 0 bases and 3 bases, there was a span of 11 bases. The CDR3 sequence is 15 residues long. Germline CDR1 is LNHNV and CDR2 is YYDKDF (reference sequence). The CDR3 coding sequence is TGTGCCACCAGCAGAGATGTAGGGGTAGAAGAGACCCAGTACTTC. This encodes CATSRDVGVEETQYF.